A single sample gave rise to the 2 T cell receptor beta chains below, sequenced in a study of blood T cell repertoires in COVID-19. Profiled with immunoSEQ multiplex PCR; TCRdb holds only in-frame clones, not every one. The sample consists of about 210,000 clones, approximately 80% of them appearing once. The sequenced material came from PBMCs or T cells enriched from blood (not recorded which). These receptor sequences come from a woman in her forties or fifties with acute COVID-19.

This rearrangement joins TRBV6-2 or TRBV6-3 to TRBJ2-3; the D is unclear. The CDR3 contains 14 residues. Germline lookup yields CDR1 MNHEY and CDR2 SVGEGT. Trimming shortened V by 2 bases and J by 4 bases, and 10 bases separated the two germline ends. The CDR3 DNA sequence: TGTGCCAGCAGTTACCGGTTAAACGCAGATACGCAGTATTTT. This gives the protein CASSYRLNADTQYF.

The rearrangement joins TRBV7-9 to TRBJ1-2; D perhaps matches TRBD1 (5 bases). V was trimmed by 3 bases and J by 8 bases, leaving 19 bases between them. This CDR3 is built from 15 residues. The germline V gene encodes CDR1 SEHNR and CDR2 FQNEAQ (reference sequence). The CDR3, as DNA: TGTGCCAGCAGCTTGGGAACCCTAACGGGGGGAGGCTACACCTTC. Its protein product is CASSLGTLTGGGYTF.